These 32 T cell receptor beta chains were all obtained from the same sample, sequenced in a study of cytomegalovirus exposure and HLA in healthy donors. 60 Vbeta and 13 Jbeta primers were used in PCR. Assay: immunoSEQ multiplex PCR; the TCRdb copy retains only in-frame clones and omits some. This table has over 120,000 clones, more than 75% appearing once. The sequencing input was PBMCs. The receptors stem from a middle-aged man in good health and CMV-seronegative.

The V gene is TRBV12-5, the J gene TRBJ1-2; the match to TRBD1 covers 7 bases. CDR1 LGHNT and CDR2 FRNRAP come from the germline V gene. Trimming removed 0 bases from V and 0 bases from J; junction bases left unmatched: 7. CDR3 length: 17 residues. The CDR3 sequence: CASGLVGGRGANYGYTF. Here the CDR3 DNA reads TGTGCTAGTGGTTTGGTAGGGGGCAGGGGAGCTAACTATGGCTACACCTTC.

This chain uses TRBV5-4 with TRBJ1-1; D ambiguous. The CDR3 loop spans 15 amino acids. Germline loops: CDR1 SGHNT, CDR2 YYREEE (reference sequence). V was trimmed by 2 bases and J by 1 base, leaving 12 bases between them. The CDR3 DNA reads TGTGCCAGCAGCTTTCGGGGAGAGGCGAACACTGAAGCTTTCTTT. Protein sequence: CASSFRGEANTEAFF.

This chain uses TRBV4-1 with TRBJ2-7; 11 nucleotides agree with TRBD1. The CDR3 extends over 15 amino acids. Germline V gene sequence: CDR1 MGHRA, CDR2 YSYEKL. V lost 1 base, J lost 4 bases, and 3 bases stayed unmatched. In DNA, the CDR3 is TGCGCCAGCAGCCAAGCGGGACAGGGGGGTTACGAGCAGTACTTC. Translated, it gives CASSQAGQGGYEQYF.

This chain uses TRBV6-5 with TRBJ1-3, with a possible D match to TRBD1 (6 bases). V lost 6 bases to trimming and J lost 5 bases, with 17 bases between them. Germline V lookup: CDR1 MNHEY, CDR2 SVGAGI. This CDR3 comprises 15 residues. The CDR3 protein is CASSPGHQRRNTIYF. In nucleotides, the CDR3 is TGTGCCAGCAGCCCGGGACATCAGCGCAGAAACACCATATATTTT.

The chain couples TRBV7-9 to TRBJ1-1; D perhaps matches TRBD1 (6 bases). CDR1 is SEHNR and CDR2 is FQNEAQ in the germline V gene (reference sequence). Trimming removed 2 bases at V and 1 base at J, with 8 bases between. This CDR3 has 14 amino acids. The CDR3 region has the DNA TGTGCCAGCAGCTTAACAGGGACGAACACTGAAGCTTTCTTT. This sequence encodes CASSLTGTNTEAFF.

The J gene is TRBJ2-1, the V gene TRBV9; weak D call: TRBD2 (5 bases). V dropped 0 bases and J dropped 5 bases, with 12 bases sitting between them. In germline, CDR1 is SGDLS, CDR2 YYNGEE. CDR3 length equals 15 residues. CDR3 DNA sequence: TGTGCCAGCAGCGTAGGTGGGATCGGGAACAATGAGCAGTTCTTC. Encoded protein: CASSVGGIGNNEQFF. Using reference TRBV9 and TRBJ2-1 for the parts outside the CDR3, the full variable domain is DSGVTQTPKHLITATGQRVTLRCSPRSGDLSVYWYQQSLDQGLQFLIQYYNGEERAKGNILERFSAQQFPDLHSELNLSSLELGDSALYFCASSVGGIGNNEQFFGPGTRLTVL.

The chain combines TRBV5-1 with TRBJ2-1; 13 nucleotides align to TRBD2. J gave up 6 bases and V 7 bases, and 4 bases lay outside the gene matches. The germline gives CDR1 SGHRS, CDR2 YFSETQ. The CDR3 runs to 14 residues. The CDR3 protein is CASSGLAGANEQFF. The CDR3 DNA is TGCGCCAGCTCCGGACTAGCGGGGGCCAATGAGCAGTTCTTC.

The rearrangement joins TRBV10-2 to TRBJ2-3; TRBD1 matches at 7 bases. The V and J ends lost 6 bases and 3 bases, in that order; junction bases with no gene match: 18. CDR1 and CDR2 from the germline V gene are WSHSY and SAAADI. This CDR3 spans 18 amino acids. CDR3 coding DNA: TGCGCCAGCAGGGAGGCCCTTAGGACAGGAGGCAGGACAGATACGCAGTATTTT. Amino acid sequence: CASREALRTGGRTDTQYF.

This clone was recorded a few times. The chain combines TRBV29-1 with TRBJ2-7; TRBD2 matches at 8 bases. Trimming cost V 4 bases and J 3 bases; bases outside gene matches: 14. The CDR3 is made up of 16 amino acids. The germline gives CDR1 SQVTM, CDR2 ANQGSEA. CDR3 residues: CSVASPLSGGFYEQYF. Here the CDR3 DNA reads TGCAGCGTTGCTAGCCCCCTAAGCGGGGGATTCTACGAGCAGTACTTC.

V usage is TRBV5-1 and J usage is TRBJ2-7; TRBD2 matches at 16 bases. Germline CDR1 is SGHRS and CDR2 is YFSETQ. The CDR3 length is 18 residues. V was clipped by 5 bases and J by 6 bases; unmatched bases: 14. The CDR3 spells CASSSSGTSGRASVEQYF. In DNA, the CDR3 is TGCGCCAGCAGTTCCTCCGGGACTAGCGGGAGGGCCTCTGTCGAGCAGTACTTC.

The CDR3 DNA is TGTGCCAGCAGTGAGACGGGACTAGCGGGGGGTAGTGAGCAGTTCTTC. Translation gives CASSETGLAGGSEQFF. V is TRBV6-1 and J is TRBJ2-1, with 15 bases matching TRBD2. Looked up from germline, CDR1 is MNHNS and CDR2 is SASEGT. The CDR3 is 16 amino acids. After removal of 3 bases from V and 9 bases from J, the junction contained 6 bases not matched to a gene.

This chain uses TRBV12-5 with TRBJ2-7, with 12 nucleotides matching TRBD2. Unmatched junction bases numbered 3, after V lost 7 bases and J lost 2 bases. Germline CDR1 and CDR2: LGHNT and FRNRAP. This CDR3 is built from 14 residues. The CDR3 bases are TGTGCTAGTGCCGGACTAGCGGGAACCTACGAGCAGTACTTC. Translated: CASAGLAGTYEQYF.

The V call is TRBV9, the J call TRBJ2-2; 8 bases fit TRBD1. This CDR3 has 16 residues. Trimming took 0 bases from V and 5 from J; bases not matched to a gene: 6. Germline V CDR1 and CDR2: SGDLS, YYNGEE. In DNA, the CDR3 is TGTGCCAGCAGCGTAGGTCAGGGGGCAGGTACCGGGGAGCTGTTTTTT. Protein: CASSVGQGAGTGELFF. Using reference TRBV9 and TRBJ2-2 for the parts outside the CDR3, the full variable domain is DSGVTQTPKHLITATGQRVTLRCSPRSGDLSVYWYQQSLDQGLQFLIQYYNGEERAKGNILERFSAQQFPDLHSELNLSSLELGDSALYFCASSVGQGAGTGELFFGEGSRLTVL.

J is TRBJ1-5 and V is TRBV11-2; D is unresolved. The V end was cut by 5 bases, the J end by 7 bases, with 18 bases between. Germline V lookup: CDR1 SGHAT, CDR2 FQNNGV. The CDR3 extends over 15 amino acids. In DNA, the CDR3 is TGTGCCAGCAGCCCGGGGTCGGGAGACGCCCAGCCCCAGCATTTT. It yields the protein CASSPGSGDAQPQHF.

This CDR3 is CASSESSAQETQYF. CDR3 sequence (DNA): TGCGCCAGCAGTGAGTCTAGCGCCCAAGAGACCCAGTACTTC. This chain connects TRBV10-1 to TRBJ2-5, with D possibly TRBD2 on 5 matching bases. Germline V gene sequence: CDR1 WNHNN, CDR2 SYGVQD (reference sequence). The CDR3 sequence is 14 residues long. V was clipped by 0 bases and J by 1 base, with 6 bases between them.

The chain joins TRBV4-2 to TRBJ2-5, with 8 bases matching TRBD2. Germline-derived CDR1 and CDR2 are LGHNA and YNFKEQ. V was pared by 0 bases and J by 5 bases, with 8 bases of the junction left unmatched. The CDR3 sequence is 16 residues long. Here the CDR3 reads CASSQELTSGAETQYF. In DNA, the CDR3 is TGTGCCAGCAGCCAAGAATTAACTAGCGGAGCCGAGACCCAGTACTTC.

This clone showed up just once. DNA of the CDR3: TGTGCCAGCAGCTTGCGAAGCAGGGGGCATCAAGAGCAGTTCTTC. Its protein product is CASSLRSRGHQEQFF. The J gene is TRBJ2-1, the V gene TRBV5-4, with 8 bases aligning to TRBD1. Per germline, CDR1 SGHNT and CDR2 YYREEE (reference sequence). The CDR3 has 15 residues. V lost 1 base and J lost 10; bases outside the gene matches: 10.

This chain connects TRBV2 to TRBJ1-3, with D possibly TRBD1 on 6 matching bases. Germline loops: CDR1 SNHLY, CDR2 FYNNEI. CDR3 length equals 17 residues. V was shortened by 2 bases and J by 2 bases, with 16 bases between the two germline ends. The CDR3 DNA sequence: TGTGCCAGCAGTGAATGGGGAGGGGGGGCGGCTGGAAACACCATATATTTT. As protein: CASSEWGGGAAGNTIYF.

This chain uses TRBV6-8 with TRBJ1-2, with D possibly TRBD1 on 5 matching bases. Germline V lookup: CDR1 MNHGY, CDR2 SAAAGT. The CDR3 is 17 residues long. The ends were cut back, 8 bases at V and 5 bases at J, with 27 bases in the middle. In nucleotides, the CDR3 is TGTGCCAGCCCGATCTCGGACAAATCATTGACATCTTATGGCTACACCTTC. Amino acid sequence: CASPISDKSLTSYGYTF.

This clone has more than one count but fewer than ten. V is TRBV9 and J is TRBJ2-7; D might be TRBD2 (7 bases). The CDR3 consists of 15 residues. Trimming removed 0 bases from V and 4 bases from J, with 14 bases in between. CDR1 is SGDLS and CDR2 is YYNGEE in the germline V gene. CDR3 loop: CASSVGGGSGYEQYF. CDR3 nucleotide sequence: TGTGCCAGCAGCGTAGGGGGGGGCAGTGGGTACGAGCAGTACTTC.

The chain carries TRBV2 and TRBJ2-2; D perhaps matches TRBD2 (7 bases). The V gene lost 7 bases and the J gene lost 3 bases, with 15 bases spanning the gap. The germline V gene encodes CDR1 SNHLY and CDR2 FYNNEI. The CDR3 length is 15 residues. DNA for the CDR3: TGTGCCAGCACAGTGGGGGGGCCCCACACCGGGGAGCTGTTTTTT. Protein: CASTVGGPHTGELFF.

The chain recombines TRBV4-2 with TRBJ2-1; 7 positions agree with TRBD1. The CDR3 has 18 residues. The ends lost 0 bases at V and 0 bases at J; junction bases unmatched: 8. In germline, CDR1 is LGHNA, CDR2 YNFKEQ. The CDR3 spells CASSQEIPYRGSYNEQFF. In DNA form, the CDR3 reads TGTGCCAGCAGCCAAGAGATTCCCTACAGGGGCTCCTACAATGAGCAGTTCTTC.

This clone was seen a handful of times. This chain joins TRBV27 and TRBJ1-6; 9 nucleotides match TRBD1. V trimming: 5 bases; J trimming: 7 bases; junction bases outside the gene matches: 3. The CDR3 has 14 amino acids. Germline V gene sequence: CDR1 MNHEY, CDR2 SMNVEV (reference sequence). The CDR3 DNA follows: TGTGCCAGCAGTCGGACAGGGGTAAATTCACCCCTCCACTTT. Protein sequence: CASSRTGVNSPLHF.

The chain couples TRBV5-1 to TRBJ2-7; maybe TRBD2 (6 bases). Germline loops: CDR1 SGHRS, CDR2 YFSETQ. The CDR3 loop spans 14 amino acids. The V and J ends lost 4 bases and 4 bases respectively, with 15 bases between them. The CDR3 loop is CASSPGTFTYEQYF. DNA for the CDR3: TGCGCCAGCAGCCCTGGGACTTTTACATACGAGCAGTACTTC.

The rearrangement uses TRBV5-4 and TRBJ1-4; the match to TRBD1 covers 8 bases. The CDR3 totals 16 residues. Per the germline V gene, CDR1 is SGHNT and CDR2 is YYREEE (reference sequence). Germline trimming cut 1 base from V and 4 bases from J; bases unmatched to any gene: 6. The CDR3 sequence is CASSLPGGGVNEKLFF. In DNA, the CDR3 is TGTGCCAGCAGCTTGCCAGGGGGCGGTGTTAATGAAAAACTGTTTTTT.

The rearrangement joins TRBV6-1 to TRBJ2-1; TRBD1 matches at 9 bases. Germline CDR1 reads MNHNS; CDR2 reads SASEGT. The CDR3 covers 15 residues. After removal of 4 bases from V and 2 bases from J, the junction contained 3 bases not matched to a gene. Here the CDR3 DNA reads TGTGCCAGCAGTGCGGGACAGGGAACCTACAATGAGCAGTTCTTC. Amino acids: CASSAGQGTYNEQFF.

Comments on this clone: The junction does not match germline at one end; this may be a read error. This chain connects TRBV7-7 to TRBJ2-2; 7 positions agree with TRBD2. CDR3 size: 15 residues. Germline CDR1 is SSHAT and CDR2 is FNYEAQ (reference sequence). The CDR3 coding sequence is TGTGCTAGCAGGCCTGCGGGAGTTGGAACCGGGGAGCTGTTTTTT. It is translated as CASRPAGVGTGELFF.

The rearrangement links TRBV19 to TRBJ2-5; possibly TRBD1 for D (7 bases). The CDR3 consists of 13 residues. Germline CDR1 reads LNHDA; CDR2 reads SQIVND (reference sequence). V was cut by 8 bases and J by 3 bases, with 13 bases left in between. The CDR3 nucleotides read TGTGCCAGTCGGCAGGGGGGAAAAGAGACCCAGTACTTC. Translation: CASRQGGKETQYF.

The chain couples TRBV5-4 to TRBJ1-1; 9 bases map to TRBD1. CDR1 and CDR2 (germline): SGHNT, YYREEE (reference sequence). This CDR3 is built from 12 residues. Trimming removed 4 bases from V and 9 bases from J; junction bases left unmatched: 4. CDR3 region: CASSGGTGKAFF. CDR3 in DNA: TGTGCCAGCAGCGGTGGGACAGGGAAAGCTTTCTTT. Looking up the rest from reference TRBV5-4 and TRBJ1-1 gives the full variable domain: ETGVTQSPTHLIKTRGQQVTLRCSSQSGHNTVSWYQQALGQGPQFIFQYYREEENGRGNFPPRFSGLQFPNYSSELNVNALELDDSALYLCASSGGTGKAFFGQGTRLTVV.

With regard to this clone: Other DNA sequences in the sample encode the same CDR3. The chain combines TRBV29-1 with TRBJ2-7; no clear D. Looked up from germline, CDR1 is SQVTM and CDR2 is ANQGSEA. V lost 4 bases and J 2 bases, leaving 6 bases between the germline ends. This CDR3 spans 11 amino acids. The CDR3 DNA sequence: TGCAGCGTTGGACAAACCTACGAGCAGTACTTC. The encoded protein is CSVGQTYEQYF.

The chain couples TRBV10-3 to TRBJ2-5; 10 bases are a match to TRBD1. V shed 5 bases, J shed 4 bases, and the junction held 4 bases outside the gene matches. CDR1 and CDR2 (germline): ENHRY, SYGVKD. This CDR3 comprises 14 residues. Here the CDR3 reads CAISLGTGAETQYF. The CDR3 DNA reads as TGTGCCATCAGTCTTGGGACAGGGGCAGAGACCCAGTACTTC.

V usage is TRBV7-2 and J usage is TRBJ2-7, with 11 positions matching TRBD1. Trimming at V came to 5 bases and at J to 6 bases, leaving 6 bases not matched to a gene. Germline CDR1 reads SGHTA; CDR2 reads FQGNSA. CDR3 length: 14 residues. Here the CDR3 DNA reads TGTGCCAGCAGCGCTGGACAGGGGGCCGGCGAGCAGTACTTC. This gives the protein CASSAGQGAGEQYF.